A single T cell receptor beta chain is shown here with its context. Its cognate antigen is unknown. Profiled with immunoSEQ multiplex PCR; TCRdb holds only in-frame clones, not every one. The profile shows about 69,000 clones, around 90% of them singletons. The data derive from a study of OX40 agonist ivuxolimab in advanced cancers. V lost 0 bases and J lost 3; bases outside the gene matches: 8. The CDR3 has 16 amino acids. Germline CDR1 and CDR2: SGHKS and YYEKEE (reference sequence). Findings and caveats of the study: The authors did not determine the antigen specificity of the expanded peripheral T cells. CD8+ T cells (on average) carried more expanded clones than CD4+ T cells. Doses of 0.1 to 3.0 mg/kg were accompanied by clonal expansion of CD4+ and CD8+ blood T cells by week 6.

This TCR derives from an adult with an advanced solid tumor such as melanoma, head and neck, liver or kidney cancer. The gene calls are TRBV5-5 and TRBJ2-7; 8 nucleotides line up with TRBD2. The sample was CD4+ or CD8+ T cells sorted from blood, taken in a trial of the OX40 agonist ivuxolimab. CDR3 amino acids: CASSLGPGGLLYEQYF. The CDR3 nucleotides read TGTGCCAGCAGCTTGGGGCCGGGAGGGCTCCTCTACGAGCAGTACTTC.